This entry features one T cell receptor (beta chain) sequence. The count of this clone is one. The antigen it recognizes is unknown. There are no base qualities to consult, and no much larger clone falls within one base. These data come from a study of blood T cell repertoires in COVID-19 (dated by TCRdb to 2019 to 2021). In terms of the full investigation: Samples from collaborators originated in the United States, Italy and Spain and spanned both the acute and convalescent phases of COVID-19. The repertoires were released in a freely available public database meant as a resource for research on the immune response to SARS-CoV-2. HLA class I and class II types, where available, came from metadata supplied by the sample provider rather than from assay-based typing. A de-identified subject ID, COVID-19 status, age in years and sex were almost always included in the sample metadata. The material from the prospective study consisted of cDNA or gDNA derived from T cells, B-cell-depleted T cells, or PBMCs. The dataset comprised deeply sampled blood TCRbeta repertoires from subjects exposed to, actively infected with, or recovered from COVID-19. Samples were obtained from the ongoing ImmuneRACE study (first 160 participants) and from over 1,000 subjects provided by 6 global collaborators.

Whole blood was collected in K2EDTA tubes by collaborating institutions according to the institutions' own protocols. For TCRbeta analysis, collaborators shipped samples as frozen whole blood, isolated PBMCs, or DNA extracted from either of those sample types. What the study reported, not specific to this receptor: The quantity of clinical and demographic metadata differed by source and by participant and was supplied without curation.

The immunoSEQ Assay, a bias-controlled multiplex PCR, was used to amplify TCRbeta CDR3 regions from genomic DNA. The original methods were these. Within the assay, amplification of reference gene primers was used to estimate how many nucleated cells each sample contained. To quantify the absolute abundance of each unique TCRbeta CDR3 rearrangement, sequence reads were collapsed and filtered. For each sample, productive Simpson clonality was calculated by taking the square root of Simpson's diversity index across productive rearrangements. This immuneACCESS table, as held by TCRdb, lists in-frame sequences with V and J called but not all clones. Of the missing ones, under half trace to an unresolved V gene in checked studies; the others have no known cause. The V and J calls and clone size were taken over from that table, and D and trimming were inferred from the DNA. The sample yields roughly 10,000 clones; 87% were counted once. About 26% of the sample comes from the top ten.

CDR3 length: 14 amino acids, cysteine to phenylalanine. The DNA shown is the 42-base CDR3, in frame from base 1. The germline V gene (reference sequence) specifies GTSNPN as CDR1 and SVGIG as CDR2. Unmatched junction bases come to 8, with V trimmed by 5 bases and J by 4 bases. The sequence was collected from a man aged 25 to 45 with active or convalescent COVID-19. The V and J segments used are TRBV30 and TRBJ2-3; TRBD1 lines up with 8 middle nucleotides. Material for sequencing was peripheral blood. Here the CDR3 is given as CAWQPDRVADTQYF. The bases are TGTGCCTGGCAACCGGACAGGGTCGCAGATACGCAGTATTTT.